This T cell receptor (beta chain) stems from a study of T cells after yellow fever vaccination (dated by TCRdb to between 2017 and 2020). Background on the whole study: Libraries from fractions with low cell numbers were prepared with the SMART-Seq v4 Ultra Low Input RNA kit. Bulk TCR alpha and beta repertoires were sequenced longitudinally to track T-cell clones before and after primary and booster YFV17D yellow fever vaccination. Blood was collected at multiple timepoints before and after primary and secondary immunization, and bulk PBMC replicates and cell subsets were isolated. Two healthy male donors made up the cohort, one aged 18 to 29 years and the other aged 30 to 40 years. What the work shows at the level of the full study, not this receptor alone: Most clones expanded after primary vaccination were re-detected after the booster (around 96% of CD4 and 80% to 90% of CD8), suggesting broad memory maintenance. Because abundant contaminating clonotypes from the bulk population could be contained in FACS-sorted repertoires, computational filtering was required. A small fraction of clonotypes appeared in both the CD4 and CD8 compartments, likely as a result of convergent recombination. Because the study included only two donors, the extent to which the findings can be generalized is limited. Compared with the primary T-cell response, the secondary T-cell response was faster but weaker, reaching its peak on day 5 rather than on day 15.

The sequencer was an Illumina NovaSeq 6000. TCR cDNA was synthesized by 5'RACE template switching, through which a universal primer site and unique molecular identifiers were introduced. Priming of cDNA synthesis was performed from both the TCR alpha and TCR beta constant segments. Two PCR steps were used to amplify libraries, with sample barcodes and sequencing adapters being added in the second step. Sequencing of libraries was done on Illumina HiSeq 2500 (2x100 bp) or NovaSeq (2x150 bp). Per the source publication's procedure: MIGEC handled demultiplexing of reads and collapsing into UMI consensus sequences, while MiXCR performed V(D)J alignment. Vaccine-responding clonotypes were identified with edgeR using replicate PBMC samples, with FDR below 0.01 and a log2 fold change above 5 up to day 15 being required. CD4 or CD8 identity was assigned to each bulk clonotype according to whether the clonotype was present at higher abundance in the sequenced CD4 repertoire or the sequenced CD8 repertoire. TCRdb reran the public reads through fastp at Q25 and MiXCR, keeping productive beta chains. Rows merge per CDR3 protein into single entries with the most common DNA and genes. TCRdb's processing, not the authors' own work, is the source of the V and J calls. The sample includes a few hundred thousand distinct CDR3 sequences, with 18% observed a single time. The top ten constitute 18% of the sample.

A few counts support this clonotype. What antigen it recognizes has not been identified. Nothing much larger sits one base from this clone, and base qualities are not available. Sequences MNHEY (CDR1) and SVGAGI (CDR2) are obtained from the germline V gene. There are 13 amino acids in the CDR3, from cysteine to phenylalanine inclusive. CDR3 DNA only is kept here, 39 bases in frame from base 1. Trimming takes 7 bases from V and 4 bases from J, and the germline ends sit 13 bases apart. Reading the label with the study, this specimen's treatment or condition is: live attenuated yellow fever vaccine strain. Two biological replicates of bulk PBMCs were collected at each blood-draw timepoint. A standard Ficoll-Paque protocol was used to isolate PBMCs from peripheral blood. TriZol was used to extract RNA from bulk PBMCs, from CD4 and CD8 fractions, and from dextramer-positive and dextramer-negative fractions.

The sequence links TRBV6-5 to TRBJ2-5; the D gene identity is not certain. The material was PBMCs, obtained before the yellow fever booster vaccination. The TCR originated in a man in his late teens or twenties who received the YFV17D yellow fever vaccine. The nucleotides read TGTGCCAGCACCAACGTGGGTGGAGAGACCCAGTACTTC. Translated, it reads CASTNVGGETQYF.